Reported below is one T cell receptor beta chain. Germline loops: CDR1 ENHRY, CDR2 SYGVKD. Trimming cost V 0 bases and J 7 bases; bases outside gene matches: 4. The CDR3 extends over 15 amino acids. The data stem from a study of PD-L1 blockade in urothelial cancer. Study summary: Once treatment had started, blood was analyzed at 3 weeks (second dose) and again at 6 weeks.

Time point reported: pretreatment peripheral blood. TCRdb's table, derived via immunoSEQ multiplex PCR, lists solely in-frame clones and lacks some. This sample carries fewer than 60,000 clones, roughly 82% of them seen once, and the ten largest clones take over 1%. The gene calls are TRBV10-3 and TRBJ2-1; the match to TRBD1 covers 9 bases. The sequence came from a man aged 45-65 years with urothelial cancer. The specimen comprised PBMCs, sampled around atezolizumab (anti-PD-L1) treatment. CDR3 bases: TGTGCCATCAGTGAGTCAGGGACAGGGTTGAATGAGCAGTTCTTC. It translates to CAISESGTGLNEQFF.